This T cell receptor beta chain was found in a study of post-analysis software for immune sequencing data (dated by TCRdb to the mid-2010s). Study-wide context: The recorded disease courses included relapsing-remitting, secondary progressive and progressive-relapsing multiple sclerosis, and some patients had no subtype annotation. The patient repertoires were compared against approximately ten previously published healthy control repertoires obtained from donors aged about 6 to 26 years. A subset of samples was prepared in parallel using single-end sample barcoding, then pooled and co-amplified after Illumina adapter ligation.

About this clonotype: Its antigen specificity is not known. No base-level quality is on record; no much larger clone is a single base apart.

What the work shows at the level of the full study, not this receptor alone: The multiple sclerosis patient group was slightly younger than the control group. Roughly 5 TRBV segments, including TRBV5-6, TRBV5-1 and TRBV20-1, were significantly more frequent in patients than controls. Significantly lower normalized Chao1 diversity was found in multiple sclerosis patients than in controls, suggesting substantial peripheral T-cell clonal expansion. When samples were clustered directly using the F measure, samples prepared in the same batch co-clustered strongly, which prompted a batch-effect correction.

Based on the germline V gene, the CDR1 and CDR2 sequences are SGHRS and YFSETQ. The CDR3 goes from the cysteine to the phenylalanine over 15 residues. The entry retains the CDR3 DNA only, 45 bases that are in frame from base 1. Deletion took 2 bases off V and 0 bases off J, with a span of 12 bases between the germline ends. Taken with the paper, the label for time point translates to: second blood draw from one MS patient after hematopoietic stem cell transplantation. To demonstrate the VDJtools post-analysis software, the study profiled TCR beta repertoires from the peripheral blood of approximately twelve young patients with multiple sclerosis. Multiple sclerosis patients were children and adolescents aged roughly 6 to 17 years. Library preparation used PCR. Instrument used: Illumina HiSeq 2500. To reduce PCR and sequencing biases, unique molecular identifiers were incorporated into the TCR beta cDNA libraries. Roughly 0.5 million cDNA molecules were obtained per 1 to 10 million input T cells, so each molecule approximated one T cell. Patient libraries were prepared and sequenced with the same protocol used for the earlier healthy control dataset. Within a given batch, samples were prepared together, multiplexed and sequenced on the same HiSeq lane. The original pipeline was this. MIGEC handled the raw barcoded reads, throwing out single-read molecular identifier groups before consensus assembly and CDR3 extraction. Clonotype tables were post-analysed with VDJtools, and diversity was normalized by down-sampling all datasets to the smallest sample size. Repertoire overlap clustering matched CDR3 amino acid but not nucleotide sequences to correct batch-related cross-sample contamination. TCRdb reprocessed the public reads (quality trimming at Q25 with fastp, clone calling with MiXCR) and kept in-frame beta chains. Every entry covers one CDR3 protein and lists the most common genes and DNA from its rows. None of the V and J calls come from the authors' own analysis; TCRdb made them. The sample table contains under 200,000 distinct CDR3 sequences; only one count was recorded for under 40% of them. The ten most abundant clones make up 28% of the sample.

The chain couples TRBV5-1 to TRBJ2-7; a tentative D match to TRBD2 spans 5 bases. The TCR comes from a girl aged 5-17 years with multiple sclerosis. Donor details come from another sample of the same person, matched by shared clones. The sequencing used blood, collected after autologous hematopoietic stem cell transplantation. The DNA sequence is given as TGCGCCAGCAGCTTTTTGATTGGGAGCTCCTACGAGCAGTACTTC. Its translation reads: CASSFLIGSSYEQYF.